This T cell receptor (delta chain) was captured in a study of TRDV2 sequences in healthy donors (dated by TCRdb to the early 2020s). For the wider study: Around 19 single-cell-derived gamma9delta2 T cell clones spanning the full range of antitumor activity were TCR-sequenced and traced within the bulk repertoire.

What the authors observed across the whole study: Observed TCRdelta repertoires were highly focused, yet clonotype frequency did not correlate with antitumor functional potential of the respective clone. TCRdelta clonotypes of several highly reactive clones appeared rare, being undetectable in the bulk sequencing data of their donors.

To follow how often functionally characterized gamma9delta2 T cell clones showed up, the researchers ran bulk sequencing on complete TCR delta chain (Vdelta2) repertoires. Peripheral blood of anonymous healthy donors was obtained by purchase from the Dutch blood bank. gamma9delta2 T cells analyzed in the study originated from peripheral blood of healthy donors. This clone is regarded as large (0.1 to 1%). Which antigen it targets is not known. No base-level quality is on record; no much larger clone is a single base apart. V is shortened by 0 bases, J by 4 bases, and the region joining them spans 20 bases. CDR1 is given as GEAIGNYY and CDR2 as EKD, both from the germline V gene. There are 17 amino acids in the CDR3, from cysteine to phenylalanine inclusive. Only the CDR3 portion is preserved as DNA: 51 bases, with reading frame beginning at the first base. The receptor library was made with PCR. The sequencer was an Illumina MiSeq. Per the authors' processing: Clonotypes represented by only a single read were excluded when reporting TRDV repertoire clonotype frequencies. For TCRdb, the public reads were processed anew by CATT, and duplicate DNA sequences were folded into one row. It is TCRdb's table, rather than the study itself, that gives the V and J calls and clone size. Within this sample are approximately 2,200 delta-chain clones, with roughly 60% of them counted one time only. The ten largest clones capture 12% to 15% of the sample.

The clonotype comes from a human donor in good health. The V and J segments used are TRDV2 and TRDJ1; too little of a D gene remains to name it. Sample: Vd2+ gamma-delta T cells from blood. The sample's cell subset or site label, in plain terms: TCR Vdelta2-expressing (gamma9delta2) T cells. Here is the DNA: TGTGCCTGTGACACCGTGGGAGGTCACAGGTCCGGCGATAAACTCATCTTT. Its protein reads: CACDTVGGHRSGDKLIF.